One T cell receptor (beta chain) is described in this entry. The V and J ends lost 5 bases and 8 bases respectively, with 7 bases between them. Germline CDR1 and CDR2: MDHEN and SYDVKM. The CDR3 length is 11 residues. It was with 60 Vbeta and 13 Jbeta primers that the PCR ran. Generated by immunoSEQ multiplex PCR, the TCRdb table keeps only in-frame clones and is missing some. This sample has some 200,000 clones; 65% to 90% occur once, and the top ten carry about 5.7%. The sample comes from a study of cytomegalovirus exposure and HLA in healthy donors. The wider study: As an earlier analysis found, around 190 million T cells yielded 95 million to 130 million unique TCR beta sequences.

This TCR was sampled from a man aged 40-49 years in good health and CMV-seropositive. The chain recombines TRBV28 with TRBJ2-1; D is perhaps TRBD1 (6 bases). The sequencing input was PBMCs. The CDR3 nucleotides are TGTGCCAGCAGTCGACAGGATGAGCAGTTCTTC. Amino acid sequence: CASSRQDEQFF.